The clone carrying this T cell receptor (beta chain) appeared many times. The sample is drawn from a study of T cells in Graves' hyperthyroidism and ophthalmopathy. The source material, RNA transcripts, was used to amplify TCR beta CDR3 regions. The HTBI primer set drove a first-round RT-PCR of the TCR CDR3. One entry per CDR3 protein, called by TCRdb with MiXCR from the multiplex PCR reads. The sample records around 570,000 distinct CDR3 sequences, just under 20% being singletons. The CDR3 totals 13 residues. Germline values: CDR1 SGHTA, CDR2 FQGNSA. Losses at the gene ends were 6 bases for V and 9 bases for J; bases not matched to a gene: 11.

Sequencing input: blood. The TCR sequence derives from a man in his forties or fifties with Graves' ophthalmopathy. The chain is built from TRBV7-2 and TRBJ2-7, with 7 nucleotides matching TRBD2. CDR3 sequence: CASRPDGGGVQYF. In DNA form, the CDR3 reads TGTGCCAGCAGACCAGACGGTGGGGGGGTGCAGTACTTC.